The rows below give T cell receptor beta chains drawn from one sample of a study of OX40 agonist ivuxolimab in advanced cancers. Assay used: immunoSEQ multiplex PCR; TCRdb lists only in-frame clones, some missing. The table includes around 63,000 clones, 86% detected once. This specimen consisted of CD4+ or CD8+ T cells sorted from blood, obtained in a trial of the OX40 agonist ivuxolimab. Receptors were obtained from an adult with an advanced solid tumor such as melanoma, head and neck, liver or kidney cancer. Both conserved end residues are part of each CDR3. The order of the fields is CDR3 protein, D gene, V gene. A D gene is named only where the DNA matches it firmly.

CASTLQKGQPQHF	-	TRBV2
CASSLEGSSGNTIYF	-	TRBV5-1
CASSLGGQGTGELFF	TRBD1	TRBV5-1
CASSQGLGRYNEQFF	-	TRBV4-1
CASRERAGVADTQYF	-	TRBV19
CASRPGGGPGELFF	-	TRBV6-1
CASGSSYEQYF	-	TRBV25-1
CASSPLPPQGGTDTQYF	-	TRBV18
CASSVQNPTEAFF	-	TRBV5-1
CASSSRDSNYGYTF	TRBD1	TRBV19
CASSFSQAGVGETQYF	TRBD2	TRBV7-2
CASSYQAWGETQYF	-	TRBV6-6
CASSLQGMGYEQYF	-	TRBV7-9
CASSQTGSNQPQHF	TRBD1	TRBV2
CASSPRTVFSYKNTEAFF	-	TRBV16
CASSLITSGQGNEQFF	TRBD2	TRBV5-1
CASSPGDAGGEETQYF	TRBD2	TRBV5-1
CASSLGEYDEQYF	-	TRBV7-9
CASSYEGGRGYTF	-	TRBV6-6
CASSLRIVAFF	-	TRBV28
CASSLDIRLENGYTF	-	TRBV5-1
CASSPDASWATDTQYF	-	TRBV18
CASSPSRGGAETQYF	-	TRBV5-4
CASSQDQLSATGGTGELFF	-	TRBV4-2
CASSFGTTAETQYF	TRBD2	TRBV5-1
CASSFRPTPGRETQYF	-	TRBV7-6
CASSSGRASGYNEQFF	TRBD2	TRBV19
CASSLRPVGDTQYF	-	TRBV4-1
CASSPLNSGNTIYF	-	TRBV7-6
CASSPLNVFLSGANVLTF	-	TRBV18
CASSPGTSGGGELFF	TRBD2	TRBV5-1
CASSFRDRPSGANVLTF	TRBD1	TRBV5-8
CARSSLAAGNEQFF	TRBD2	TRBV5-3
CASSWGQGAGYGYTF	TRBD1	TRBV5-1
CASSLHPGGQGASRTEAFF	TRBD1	TRBV5-1
CSVAGQGAEGYTF	TRBD1	TRBV29-1
CASSQDRGRRTSTEAFF	-	TRBV4-1
CASSYSWRGSDTQYF	-	TRBV6-5
CASSEAWDFGYEQYF	-	TRBV6-1
CASSLASGASGYQEQFF	TRBD2	TRBV7-9
CASSQTGTENIQYF	-	TRBV6-5
CASSPRTSGNYEQYF	TRBD2	TRBV14
CASGPRVDTQYF	-	TRBV5-6
CASSPTGRVSYNEQFF	-	TRBV7-3
CARSSAFRSRSYGYTF	-	TRBV5-3